This T cell receptor beta chain was retrieved from a study of blood T cell repertoires in COVID-19. Looking at the study overall: Samples representing acute and convalescent COVID-19 were sourced from the United States, Italy and Spain. Nucleic acid was either cDNA or gDNA, and it came from T cells, B-cell-depleted T cells, or PBMCs.

Original processing notes: Estimated nucleated cell counts came from reference gene primer amplification. Assay used: immunoSEQ multiplex PCR; TCRdb lists only in-frame clones, some missing. The D gene and trimming were derived from the DNA, and the V and J assignments and clone size from that table. The sample yields tens of thousands of clones, approximately 80% seen once. One Seattle source followed patients from active infection through their disease course. The TCR was taken from a man aged 30 to 39 with COVID-19, enrolled during active disease. The material sequenced was peripheral blood.

The CDR3 nucleotides are TGTGCCAGCCTGGACAGGAAGAATGAAAAACTGTTTTTT. It translates to CASLDRKNEKLFF. The chain employs TRBV6-5 and TRBJ1-4; TRBD1 matches 7 bases. This CDR3 is 13 amino acids long. The V and J ends lost 8 bases and 5 bases, in that order; junction bases with no gene match: 5. Germline V gives CDR1 MNHEY, CDR2 SVGAGI.